The source of this T cell receptor (beta chain) is a study of blood T cell repertoires in COVID-19. Trimming cost V 0 bases and J 4 bases, with 4 bases left between them. The germline gives CDR1 MNHEY, CDR2 SVGAGI. The CDR3 covers 13 residues. Participants reported their clinical history, and cohort assignment relied on those reports. Before being deemed recovered, Cohort 3 donors had two negative PCRs, clearance, or symptom resolution. TCRdb keeps only in-frame clones here, not all; method: immunoSEQ multiplex PCR. There are approximately 150,000 clones in the sample; roughly 84% occur only once, and roughly 7.3% lies in the top ten.

This chain joins TRBV6-5 and TRBJ2-1, with D uncertain. This TCR derives from a woman aged 50 to 60 who had recovered from COVID-19. Input material: PBMCs or T cells enriched from blood (not recorded which). The CDR3 protein is CASSYSGYNEQFF. The CDR3 DNA is TGTGCCAGCAGTTACTCCGGGTACAATGAGCAGTTCTTC.